The clone carrying this T cell receptor beta chain came up a few times. Enrolled during active infection, Seattle patients were then followed longitudinally. Libraries were prepared by immunoSEQ multiplex PCR; TCRdb keeps only in-frame clonotypes and omits some of them. The data hold about 230,000 clones, with around 86% observed a single time. Germline V gene data show CDR1 as MDHEN and CDR2 as SYDVKM. The CDR3 loop spans 12 amino acids. Trimming cost V 8 bases and J 3 bases, with 10 bases left between them. These data come from a study of blood T cell repertoires in COVID-19. The receptor comes from a man in his fifties or sixties with COVID-19, enrolled during active disease. The sample was peripheral blood. The chain employs TRBV28 and TRBJ1-2, with D possibly TRBD1 on 5 matching bases. The DNA for the CDR3 is TGTGCCAGCGGGGGGGGTGACTATGGCTACACCTTC. Protein: CASGGGDYGYTF.